Each of the 19 T cell receptor beta chains below was sequenced from the same sample in a study of blood T cell repertoires in COVID-19. Profiled with immunoSEQ multiplex PCR; TCRdb holds only in-frame clones, not every one. The sample contains around 150,000 clones, 60% to 85% of which appear only once. Material for sequencing was peripheral blood. The source of these receptors is a man in his sixties with acute or convalescent COVID-19.

This chain connects TRBV24-1 to TRBJ1-6; D uncertain. The germline gives CDR1 KGHDR, CDR2 SFDVKD. With 1 base removed from V and 9 bases from J, the gap between germline ends came to 9 bases. The CDR3 sequence is 14 residues long. CDR3 sequence: CATSDFPPGSPLHF. In DNA, the CDR3 is TGTGCCACCAGTGATTTCCCCCCCGGTTCACCCCTCCACTTT.

The chain combines TRBV7-9 with TRBJ1-5; 7 bases are a match to TRBD1. The CDR3 consists of 15 residues. With V trimmed by 5 bases and J by 0 bases, 4 bases remained unmatched. The germline CDR1 and CDR2 sequences are SEHNR and FQNEAQ (reference sequence). CDR3 sequence reads: CASSISGGSNQPQHF. CDR3 bases: TGTGCCAGCAGCATATCAGGGGGTAGCAATCAGCCCCAGCATTTT.

V usage is TRBV25-1 and J usage is TRBJ2-3; TRBD2 might be the D (5 bases). The CDR3 runs 15 residues. V shed 5 bases and J shed 1 base, with 13 bases lying between them. Germline values: CDR1 MGHDK, CDR2 SYGVNS. The CDR3 DNA is TGTGCCAGCAGTTACTCGGGGTCTCGCACAGATACGCAGTATTTT. Residues: CASSYSGSRTDTQYF.

The J gene is TRBJ2-7, the V gene TRBV5-1, with TRBD1 matching 8 bases. The CDR3 is made up of 16 amino acids. CDR1 and CDR2 from the germline V gene are SGHRS and YFSETQ. The V and J ends lost 0 bases and 3 bases, in that order; junction bases with no gene match: 8. This chain's CDR3 is CASSLALRTGFYEQYF. CDR3 DNA: TGCGCCAGCAGCTTGGCCCTAAGGACAGGGTTCTACGAGCAGTACTTC.

The V gene is TRBV9, the J gene TRBJ1-2, with D uncertain. The CDR3 sequence is 13 residues long. V lost 0 bases and J lost 3, with 6 bases in between. The germline CDR1 and CDR2 sequences are SGDLS and YYNGEE. In DNA, the CDR3 is TGTGCCAGCAGCGTAGGCCAGGACTATGGCTACACCTTC. Translation: CASSVGQDYGYTF.

The V call is TRBV5-4, the J call TRBJ2-3; 8 positions match TRBD2. Germline V gene data show CDR1 as SGHNT and CDR2 as YYREEE (reference sequence). This CDR3 region has 16 residues. The V segment lost 0 bases and the J segment 3 bases; nucleotides outside the gene matches: 6. In nucleotides, the CDR3 is TGTGCCAGCAGCTTGGAGCTCGGGGGGGGTACAGATACGCAGTATTTT. The encoded protein is CASSLELGGGTDTQYF.

The J gene is TRBJ1-6, the V gene TRBV5-1, with D maybe TRBD1 (6 bases). V was trimmed by 4 bases and J by 5 bases, leaving 13 bases between them. CDR1 and CDR2 from the germline V gene are SGHRS and YFSETQ. The CDR3 is 15 residues long. The CDR3 DNA follows: TGCGCCAGCAGCGCGGCAGGGGCCGATAATTCACCCCTCCACTTT. Translating it yields CASSAAGADNSPLHF.

The chain employs TRBV9 and TRBJ2-1, with D unclear. The germline V gene encodes CDR1 SGDLS and CDR2 YYNGEE. V lost 4 bases to trimming and J lost 3 bases, with 14 bases between them. The CDR3 consists of 15 residues. The CDR3 coding sequence is TGTGCCAGCAGCCAGCGTCCTTCAGACTACAATGAGCAGTTCTTC. This codes for CASSQRPSDYNEQFF.

The chain is built from TRBV6-5 and TRBJ1-6; D call uncertain. The V gene lost 10 bases and the J gene lost 0 bases, with 10 bases spanning the gap. The CDR3 covers 14 residues. In germline, CDR1 is MNHEY, CDR2 SVGAGI. The CDR3 spells CAIIKSSYNSPLHF. The CDR3 coding sequence is TGTGCCATTATTAAGAGCTCCTATAATTCACCCCTCCACTTT.

The V and J genes are TRBV5-1 and TRBJ2-4; TRBD1 agrees at 7 bases. The V segment lost 2 bases and the J segment 1 base; nucleotides outside the gene matches: 6. The CDR3 consists of 16 residues. Germline values: CDR1 SGHRS, CDR2 YFSETQ. In nucleotides, the CDR3 is TGCGCCAGCAGCTTTGGACAGGACACCGCCAAAAACATTCAGTACTTC. Its protein is CASSFGQDTAKNIQYF.

The rearrangement links TRBV24-1 to TRBJ2-3, with D perhaps matching TRBD2 (6 bases). V was shortened by 5 bases and J by 2 bases, with 10 bases between the two germline ends. The germline gives CDR1 KGHDR, CDR2 SFDVKD. The CDR3 consists of 14 residues. The CDR3: CATSARLDTDTQYF. In DNA, the CDR3 is TGTGCCACCAGTGCCCGACTAGACACAGATACGCAGTATTTT.

V usage is TRBV7-7 and J usage is TRBJ2-5, with TRBD1 matching over 9 bases. This CDR3 region has 13 residues. Germline CDR1 is SSHAT and CDR2 is FNYEAQ (reference sequence). Trimming removed 10 bases from V and 5 bases from J; junction bases left unmatched: 8. In nucleotides, the CDR3 is TGTGCCACCGCACAGGGGGCTACGGAGACCCAGTACTTC. It is translated as CATAQGATETQYF.

In nucleotides, the CDR3 is TGTGCCAGCAGTCCCGACATTTCTTACGAGCAGTACTTC. It translates to CASSPDISYEQYF. The rearrangement links TRBV6-5 to TRBJ2-7; unclear D gene. This CDR3 is built from 13 residues. Germline V CDR1 and CDR2: MNHEY, SVGAGI. Trimming pared 5 bases from V and 4 bases from J, leaving 12 bases between.

This chain connects TRBV2 to TRBJ2-7; 10 nucleotides agree with TRBD1. Germline V gene lookup returns CDR1 SNHLY and CDR2 FYNNEI. Trimming took 3 bases from V and 4 from J; bases not matched to a gene: 3. This CDR3 is 14 amino acids long. The CDR3 reads CASSETGGGYEQYF. CDR3 sequence (DNA): TGTGCCAGCAGTGAGACAGGGGGCGGGTACGAGCAGTACTTC.

The chain combines TRBV6-2 or TRBV6-3 with TRBJ1-5, with TRBD1 matching over 7 bases. CDR1 is MNHEY and CDR2 is SVGEGT in the germline V gene. The CDR3 is 15 residues long. V dropped 5 bases and J dropped 2; count of bases not matched to a gene: 6. CDR3: CASSRTGVRNQPQHF. The CDR3 DNA sequence: TGTGCCAGCAGTAGAACAGGGGTGCGCAATCAGCCCCAGCATTTT.

The genes are TRBV19 and TRBJ1-5, with D maybe TRBD1 (5 bases). V lost 3 bases, J lost 4 bases, and 10 bases lay in between. The V gene's germline CDR1 is LNHDA and CDR2 SQIVND (reference sequence). This CDR3 spans 14 amino acids. The CDR3 nucleotides are TGTGCCAGTAGTATTCAGGCAGGGAATCAGCCCCAGCATTTT. It yields the protein CASSIQAGNQPQHF.

The chain couples TRBV3-1 (or the pseudogene TRBV3-2) to TRBJ2-3; 9 positions agree with TRBD2. Germline CDR1 LGHDT, CDR2 YNNKEL (reference sequence). The CDR3 length is 14 residues. After removal of 1 base from V and 4 bases from J, the junction contained 0 bases not matched to a gene. CDR3 sequence reads: CASSQGGGADTQYF. The CDR3 DNA follows: TGTGCCAGCAGCCAAGGCGGGGGGGCAGATACGCAGTATTTT.

This clone was seen just once. The V gene is TRBV10-3, the J gene TRBJ1-2, with TRBD1 identical over 12 bases. Germline V gives CDR1 ENHRY, CDR2 SYGVKD. The CDR3 is 16 residues long. Trimming removed 2 bases from V and 2 bases from J; junction bases left unmatched: 3. In DNA, the CDR3 is TGTGCCATCAGTGAGGGGGGACAGGGGGCGAACTATGGCTACACCTTC. Translated, it gives CAISEGGQGANYGYTF.

The chain uses TRBV3-1 (or the pseudogene TRBV3-2) and TRBJ2-5; 9 bases align to TRBD2. V dropped 4 bases and J dropped 5; count of bases not matched to a gene: 5. Germline V gene sequence: CDR1 LGHDT, CDR2 YNNKEL (reference sequence). The CDR3 sequence is 14 residues long. The CDR3 loop reads CASSPQRGAETQYF. For the CDR3, the DNA is TGTGCCAGCAGCCCTCAGCGGGGGGCGGAGACCCAGTACTTC.